Following are 7 T cell receptor beta chains from one sample sequenced in a study of blood T cell repertoires in COVID-19. Data came from immunoSEQ multiplex PCR; TCRdb stores just in-frame clones and leaves some out. The sample yields around 97,000 clones, about 80% seen once. Sequenced sample: peripheral blood. The receptors shown here come from a human donor in a cohort sampled during active or convalescent COVID-19.

As for this clone: Other DNA sequences in the same sample also yield this CDR3. This chain joins TRBV9 and TRBJ2-1; D unclear. V was clipped by 0 bases and J by 4 bases, with 11 bases between them. The length of the CDR3 is 15 residues. Germline V lookup: CDR1 SGDLS, CDR2 YYNGEE. This CDR3 reads CASSVVDSHYNEQFF. CDR3 nucleotides: TGTGCCAGCAGCGTAGTCGATAGCCATTACAATGAGCAGTTCTTC.

The rearrangement joins TRBV5-4 to TRBJ1-5; D gene unclear. Germline-derived CDR1 and CDR2 are SGHNT and YYREEE (reference sequence). Trimming pared 0 bases from V and 6 bases from J, leaving 13 bases between. CDR3 length equals 15 residues. CDR3 bases: TGTGCCAGCAGCTTGGACGGAGGGATCGGTCAGCCCCAGCATTTT. Its protein is CASSLDGGIGQPQHF.

The chain is built from TRBV2 and TRBJ2-3, with 8 bases that match TRBD2. This CDR3 is built from 15 residues. J gave up 2 bases and V 5 bases, and 6 bases lay outside the gene matches. The V gene's germline CDR1 is SNHLY and CDR2 FYNNEI. CDR3 sequence reads: CASSSAGGFTDTQYF. Written as DNA, the CDR3 is TGTGCCAGCAGTAGCGCGGGGGGTTTCACAGATACGCAGTATTTT.

The rearrangement links TRBV29-1 to TRBJ1-5, with TRBD1 matching over 7 bases. CDR3 length equals 13 residues. The germline gives CDR1 SQVTM, CDR2 ANQGSEA. The V segment lost 8 bases and the J segment 5 bases; nucleotides outside the gene matches: 9. The DNA of the CDR3 is TGCAGCACGTTGACAGGGAATGATCAGCCCCAGCATTTT. Its translation is CSTLTGNDQPQHF. The full variable domain, completed using reference TRBV29-1 and TRBJ1-5, is SAVISQKPSRDICQRGTSLTIQCQVDSQVTMMFWYRQQPGQSLTLIATANQGSEATYESGFVIDKFPISRPNLTFSTLTVSNMSPEDSSIYLCSTLTGNDQPQHFGDGTRLSIL.

This chain joins TRBV5-4 and TRBJ1-3, with D uncertain. This CDR3 comprises 15 residues. CDR1 and CDR2 from the germline V gene are SGHNT and YYREEE (reference sequence). Trimming took 0 bases from V and 0 from J, leaving 7 bases between them. The CDR3 DNA is TGTGCCAGCAGCTTGGACAGCCTCTCTGGAAACACCATATATTTT. Amino acid sequence: CASSLDSLSGNTIYF.

The rearrangement uses TRBV28 and TRBJ2-1; D is unresolved. CDR1 is MDHEN and CDR2 is SYDVKM in the germline V gene. The germline V and J ends were trimmed by 4 bases and 3 bases, with 7 bases remaining between them. CDR3 length: 13 amino acids. The CDR3 DNA sequence: TGTGCCAGCAGTTCCCCCGGCTACAATGAGCAGTTCTTC. It codes for CASSSPGYNEQFF. Together with reference TRBV28 and TRBJ2-1, the CDR3 gives the full variable domain: DVKVTQSSRYLVKRTGEKVFLECVQDMDHENMFWYRQDPGLGLRLIYFSYDVKMKEKGDIPEGYSVSREKKERFSLILESASTNQTSMYLCASSSPGYNEQFFGPGTRLTVL.

V gene TRBV7-2 combines with J gene TRBJ1-2; 7 positions match TRBD1. The germline CDR1 and CDR2 sequences are SGHTA and FQGNSA. V was clipped by 3 bases and J by 4 bases; unmatched bases: 11. This CDR3 region has 16 residues. The CDR3 coding sequence is TGTGCCAGCAGCTTGAGGCACAGGGGATCTGGCTATGGCTACACCTTC. Translated: CASSLRHRGSGYGYTF.